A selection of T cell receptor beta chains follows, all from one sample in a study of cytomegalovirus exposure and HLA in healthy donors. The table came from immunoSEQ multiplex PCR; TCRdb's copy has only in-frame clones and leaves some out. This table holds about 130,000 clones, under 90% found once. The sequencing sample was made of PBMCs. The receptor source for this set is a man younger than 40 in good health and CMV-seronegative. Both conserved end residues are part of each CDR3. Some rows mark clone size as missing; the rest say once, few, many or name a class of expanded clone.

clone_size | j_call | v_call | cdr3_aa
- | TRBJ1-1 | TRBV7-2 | CASSPTGGGEAFF
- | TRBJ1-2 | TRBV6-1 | CASSARAANYGYTF
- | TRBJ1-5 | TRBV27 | CASSPTMQRQPQHF
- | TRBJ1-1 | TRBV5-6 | CASSLQGRDTEAFF
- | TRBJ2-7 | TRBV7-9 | CASSLYTVHEQYF
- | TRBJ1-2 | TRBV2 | CASSRRGEVYTF
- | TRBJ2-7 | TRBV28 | CASTDSGREQYF
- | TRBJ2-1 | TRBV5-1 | CASSLEGGIYNEQFF
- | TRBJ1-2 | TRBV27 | CASSHRGPLYGYTF
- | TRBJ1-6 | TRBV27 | CASRPTPGTGVNSPLHF
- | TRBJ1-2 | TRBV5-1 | CASRAQGADYGYTF
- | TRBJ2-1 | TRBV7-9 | CASSLSRANEQFF
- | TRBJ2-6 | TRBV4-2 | CASSQRLAGDSGANVLTF
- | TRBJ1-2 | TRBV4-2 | CASSHTTEGTAGGYTF
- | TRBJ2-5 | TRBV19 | CASSLWRTGQETQYF
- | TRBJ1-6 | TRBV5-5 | CASSYSTSSPLHF
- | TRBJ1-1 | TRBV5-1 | CASHQRGAEAFF
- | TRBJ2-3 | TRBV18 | CASSPPASTDTQYF
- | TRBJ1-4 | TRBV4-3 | CASSHVATNEKLFF
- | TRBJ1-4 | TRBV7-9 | CASSPGQGAANEKLFF
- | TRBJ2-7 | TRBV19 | CASSLTGSSYEQYF
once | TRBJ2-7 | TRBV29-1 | CSVEDPLAENYEQYF
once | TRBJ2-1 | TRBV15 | CATGQGFYNEQFF
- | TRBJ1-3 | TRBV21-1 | CASSNSSQQFPPACSSGNTIYF
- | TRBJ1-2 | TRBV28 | CASSPDQGLGNYGYTF
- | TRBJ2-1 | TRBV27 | CASRLSGSSYNEQFF
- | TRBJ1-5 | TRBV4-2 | CASSPSGGGDQPQHF
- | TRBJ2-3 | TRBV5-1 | CASSLVPDTDTQYF
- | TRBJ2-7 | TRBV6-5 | CASSYSRTAGEQYF
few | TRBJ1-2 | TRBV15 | CATSTREDVLGYTF
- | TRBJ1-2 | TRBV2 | CASIEGAEGYTF
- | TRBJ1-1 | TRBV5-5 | CASSLGPTGGLDTEAFF
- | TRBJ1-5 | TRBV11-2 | CASSLGPNQPQHF
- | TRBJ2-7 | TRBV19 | CASSVDSREQYF
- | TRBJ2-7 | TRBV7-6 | CASSFGAGPGTAPHEQYF
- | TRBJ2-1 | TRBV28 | CASSSTSGGGNEQFF
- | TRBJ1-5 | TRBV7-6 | CASSLANNQPQHF
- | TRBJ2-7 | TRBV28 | CASSLWPRPGQAYEQYF
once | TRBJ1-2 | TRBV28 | CASSGQGYGYTF
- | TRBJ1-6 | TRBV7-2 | CASSVNQAPLHF
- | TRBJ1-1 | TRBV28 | CASRPAGTGEAFF
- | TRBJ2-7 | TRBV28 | CASNTPGRQAGLEQYF
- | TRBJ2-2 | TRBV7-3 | CASSFQPGLITGELFF
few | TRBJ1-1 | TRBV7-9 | CASSFLQGAEAFF
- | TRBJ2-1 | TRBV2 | CASRAGDKYNEQFF
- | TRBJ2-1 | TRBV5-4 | CASSLVSNEQFF
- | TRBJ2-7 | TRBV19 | CASSTSGPYEQYF
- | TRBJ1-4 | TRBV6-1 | CASSEQFEKLFF
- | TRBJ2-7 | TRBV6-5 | CASSYIQGVGGEQYF
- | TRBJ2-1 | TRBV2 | CASSELGPLSGNEQFF